Below, 20 T cell receptor beta chains from the same sample are listed, as sequenced in a study of blood T cell repertoires in COVID-19. Data came from immunoSEQ multiplex PCR; TCRdb stores just in-frame clones and leaves some out. Among 87,000 or so clones listed, more than 85% were seen once. The sequencing sample was made of peripheral blood. The receptors here all came from a man aged 35 to 55 with acute or convalescent COVID-19.

A remark on this clone: The junction does not match germline at one end; this may be a read error. The J gene is TRBJ1-5, the V gene TRBV7-7; maybe TRBD1 (5 bases). The CDR3 is 19 amino acids. Germline CDR1 and CDR2: SSHAT and FNYEAQ (reference sequence). DNA for the CDR3: TGTGCTAGCAGCTTAGTCGGCAGGGCCTTGCTTATAAGCAATCAGCCCCAGCATTTT. Its protein product is CASSLVGRALLISNQPQHF.

The V gene is TRBV3-1 (or the pseudogene TRBV3-2), the J gene TRBJ2-5; 10 bases are a match to TRBD2. V lost 0 bases, J lost 3 bases, and 7 bases stayed unmatched. The CDR3 contains 17 residues. Germline assignment: CDR1 LGHDT and CDR2 YNNKEL (reference sequence). The CDR3 DNA sequence: TGTGCCAGCAGCCAAGATTTCGCGCTAGCGGGGGAAGAGACCCAGTACTTC. Translated: CASSQDFALAGEETQYF.

The chain links TRBV30 to TRBJ1-5; no firm D call. Trimming removed 2 bases from V and 0 bases from J, with 11 bases in between. From germline, CDR1 is GTSNPN and CDR2 SVGIG (reference sequence). This CDR3 has 15 residues. In nucleotides, the CDR3 is TGTGCCTGGAGTCGAGGGCACAGTAGCAATCAGCCCCAGCATTTT. The encoded protein is CAWSRGHSSNQPQHF.

The rearrangement links TRBV27 to TRBJ2-7; possibly TRBD2 for D (5 bases). Germline V gene lookup returns CDR1 MNHEY and CDR2 SMNVEV (reference sequence). V lost 2 bases to trimming and J lost 5 bases, with 19 bases between them. The CDR3 loop spans 16 amino acids. The CDR3 loop is CASSLRTDNTRNEQYF. CDR3 nucleotides: TGTGCCAGCAGTTTAAGAACCGACAACACTAGGAACGAGCAGTACTTC.

V is TRBV2 and J is TRBJ2-1, with TRBD2 matching over 13 bases. Looked up from germline, CDR1 is SNHLY and CDR2 is FYNNEI. The CDR3 is 19 amino acids. Trimming took 6 bases from V and 1 from J; bases not matched to a gene: 12. CDR3 DNA sequence: TGTGCCAGCAGGGAGGGGACTAGCGGGACCGCAGGTTCCTACAATGAGCAGTTCTTC. The encoded protein is CASREGTSGTAGSYNEQFF.

The V and J genes are TRBV19 and TRBJ1-3; unclear D gene. The V end was cut by 5 bases, the J end by 2 bases, with 10 bases between. Germline CDR1 and CDR2: LNHDA and SQIVND (reference sequence). CDR3 length: 14 residues. CDR3 residues: CASSSRAAGNTIYF. In DNA form, the CDR3 reads TGTGCCAGTAGTTCGCGGGCCGCTGGAAACACCATATATTTT.

The V gene is TRBV3-1 (or the pseudogene TRBV3-2), the J gene TRBJ1-2; 9 bases map to TRBD1. Looked up from germline, CDR1 is LGHDT and CDR2 is YNNKEL (reference sequence). This CDR3 is built from 15 residues. Trimming took 1 base from V and 5 from J; bases not matched to a gene: 5. The CDR3 reads CASSQAYRGLYGYTF. The DNA of the CDR3 is TGTGCCAGCAGCCAAGCTTACAGGGGGCTGTATGGCTACACCTTC.

This clone was recorded a few times. This sequence joins TRBV6-1 and TRBJ1-2, with TRBD1 matching over 7 bases. Germline assignment: CDR1 MNHNS and CDR2 SASEGT. This CDR3 has 13 residues. The junction had 6 bases not matched to a gene; V was cut back by 7 bases and J by 4 bases. The CDR3 sequence is CASINDRVYGYTF. In nucleotides, the CDR3 is TGTGCCAGCATAAACGACAGGGTCTATGGCTACACCTTC.

This clone was picked up a small number of times. The V gene is TRBV10-3, the J gene TRBJ2-7; D ambiguous. Germline V gene sequence: CDR1 ENHRY, CDR2 SYGVKD. With 2 bases removed from V and 2 bases from J, the gap between germline ends came to 7 bases. This CDR3 comprises 13 residues. The CDR3 sequence: CAISEGQTYEQYF. In DNA, the CDR3 is TGTGCCATCAGTGAGGGGCAAACCTACGAGCAGTACTTC.

The chain uses TRBV19 and TRBJ1-5, with 8 bases lining up with TRBD1. CDR3 length equals 14 residues. Germline values: CDR1 LNHDA, CDR2 SQIVND (reference sequence). J was trimmed by 7 bases and V by 2 bases; bases with no gene match: 4. In DNA form, the CDR3 reads TGTGCCAGTAGTATAACCAGGGGGCCACAGCCCCAGCATTTT. Its translation: CASSITRGPQPQHF.

The CDR3 DNA reads TGTGCCAGCAGCTCCCGAGGAGGGGCCACTGAAGCTTTCTTT. Amino acids: CASSSRGGATEAFF. J is TRBJ1-1 and V is TRBV5-8, with D perhaps matching TRBD1 (5 bases). The CDR3 sequence is 14 residues long. The V and J ends lost 3 bases and 4 bases respectively, with 13 bases between them. CDR1 SGHTS and CDR2 YDEGEE come from the germline V gene.

This chain joins TRBV7-9 and TRBJ1-1; D not resolved. This CDR3 has 13 amino acids. The germline V gene has CDR1 SEHNR and CDR2 FQNEAQ (reference sequence). The V end was cut by 5 bases, the J end by 8 bases, with 15 bases between. CDR3: CASSPGSSEEAFF. The CDR3 nucleotides are TGTGCCAGCAGCCCCGGTTCGTCGGAGGAAGCTTTCTTT.

V and J are TRBV15 and TRBJ2-5, with 11 bases matching TRBD2. This CDR3 is built from 17 residues. J gave up 2 bases and V 0 bases, and 5 bases lay outside the gene matches. Per germline, CDR1 LNHNV and CDR2 YYDKDF (reference sequence). The CDR3 nucleotides are TGTGCCACCAGCAGAGATAAGACTAGCGGGGCACAAGAGACCCAGTACTTC. Its translation: CATSRDKTSGAQETQYF.

The chain links TRBV11-2 to TRBJ2-7; a possible D gene is TRBD2 (6 bases). The V and J ends lost 5 bases and 0 bases respectively, with 11 bases between them. Germline values: CDR1 SGHAT, CDR2 FQNNGV. This CDR3 has 14 residues. CDR3 bases: TGTGCCAGCAGCCCCCCGGGACTCTCCTACGAGCAGTACTTC. Its translation is CASSPPGLSYEQYF.

The rearrangement uses TRBV18 and TRBJ1-5, with D unclear. Germline lookup yields CDR1 KGHSH and CDR2 LQKENI. There are 14 residues in the CDR3. The V and J ends lost 2 bases and 7 bases respectively, with 12 bases between them. This chain's CDR3 is CASSPERSGQPQHF. The CDR3 nucleotides are TGTGCCAGCTCACCAGAGAGGTCCGGACAGCCCCAGCATTTT.

This chain connects TRBV5-1 to TRBJ2-1, with TRBD1 matching 9 bases. CDR3 size: 15 residues. The junction had 5 bases not matched to a gene; V was cut back by 0 bases and J by 7 bases. CDR1 and CDR2 (germline): SGHRS, YFSETQ. CDR3: CASSLEDRGENEQFF. The CDR3 coding sequence is TGCGCCAGCAGCTTGGAGGACAGGGGAGAGAATGAGCAGTTCTTC. Combining the CDR3 with reference TRBV5-1 and TRBJ2-1 gives the whole variable domain KAGVTQTPRYLIKTRGQQVTLSCSPISGHRSVSWYQQTPGQGLQFLFEYFSETQRNKGNFPGRFSGRQFSNSRSEMNVSTLELGDSALYLCASSLEDRGENEQFFGPGTRLTVL.

The chain joins TRBV5-1 to TRBJ1-3, with D perhaps matching TRBD1 (6 bases). This CDR3 spans 16 amino acids. Between the trimmed V and J ends, which lost 4 bases and 4 bases, there was a span of 18 bases. Germline loops: CDR1 SGHRS, CDR2 YFSETQ. This CDR3 is CASSITGPGVGNTIYF. CDR3 bases: TGCGCCAGCAGCATTACAGGGCCCGGGGTCGGAAACACCATATATTTT.

The chain uses TRBV10-3 and TRBJ1-1, with D possibly being TRBD1 (5 bases). The V gene lost 6 bases and the J gene lost 5 bases, with 10 bases spanning the gap. The CDR3 is 12 amino acids. CDR1 is ENHRY and CDR2 is SYGVKD in the germline V gene. CDR3 residues: CAISQSGTEAFF. DNA of the CDR3: TGTGCCATCAGCCAGTCAGGGACTGAAGCTTTCTTT.

The chain uses TRBV5-1 and TRBJ2-7, with TRBD1 matching 9 bases. Germline CDR1 and CDR2: SGHRS and YFSETQ. The CDR3 consists of 15 residues. V trimming: 4 bases; J trimming: 5 bases; junction bases outside the gene matches: 10. The CDR3 nucleotides read TGCGCCAGCAGCCTAACCGGGACAGGGATCAACGAGCAGTACTTC. Residues: CASSLTGTGINEQYF.

The chain is built from TRBV5-1 and TRBJ2-6; 9 positions match TRBD1. The V gene's germline CDR1 is SGHRS and CDR2 YFSETQ. J was trimmed by 1 base and V by 6 bases; bases with no gene match: 8. This CDR3 has 17 residues. CDR3 in amino acids: CASKGDRDLSGANVLTF. The CDR3, as DNA: TGCGCCAGCAAAGGGGACAGGGACTTGTCTGGGGCCAACGTCCTGACTTTC.